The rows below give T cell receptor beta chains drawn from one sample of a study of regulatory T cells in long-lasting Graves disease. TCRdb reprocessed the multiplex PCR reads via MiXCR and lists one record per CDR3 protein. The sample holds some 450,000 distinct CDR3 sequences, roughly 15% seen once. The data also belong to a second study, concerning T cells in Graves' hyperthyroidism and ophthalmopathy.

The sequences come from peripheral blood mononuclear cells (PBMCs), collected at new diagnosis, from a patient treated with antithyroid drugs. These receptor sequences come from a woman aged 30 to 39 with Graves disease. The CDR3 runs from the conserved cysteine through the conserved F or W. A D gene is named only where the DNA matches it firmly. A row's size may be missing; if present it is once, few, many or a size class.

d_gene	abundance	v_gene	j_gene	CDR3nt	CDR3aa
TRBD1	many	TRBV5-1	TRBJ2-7	TGCGCCAGCAGCTTGCTCTCGGGACAGTCCTCCTACGAGCAGTACTTC	CASSLLSGQSSYEQYF
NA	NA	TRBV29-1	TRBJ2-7	TGCAGCGTTCTTACGGGCGAGCAGTACTTC	CSVLTGEQYF
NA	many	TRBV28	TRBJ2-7	TGTGCCAGCAGCACCGTCGTGGTCTACGAGCAGTACTTC	CASSTVVVYEQYF
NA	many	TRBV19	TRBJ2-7	TGTGCCAGTAGGCAGGGGATCTCCTACGAGCAGTACTTC	CASRQGISYEQYF
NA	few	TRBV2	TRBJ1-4	TGTGCCGGGTGGGCGACTAATGAAAAACTGTTTTTT	CAGWATNEKLFF
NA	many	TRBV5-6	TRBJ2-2	TGTGCCAGCAGCTTGCGGATCCCCGGGACACCGCCGCTTCAGAACACCGGGGAGCTGTTTTTT	CASSLRIPGTPPLQNTGELFF
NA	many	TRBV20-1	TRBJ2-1	TGCAGTGCTAGTATGGGCAGGGGAACCTACAATGAGCAGTTCTTC	CSASMGRGTYNEQFF
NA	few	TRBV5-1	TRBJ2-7	TGTGCCACTTCCCCTGGGGCCAAGCGGGAGCAGTACTTC	CATSPGAKREQYF
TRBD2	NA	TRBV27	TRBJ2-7	TGTGCCAGCAGTTCTTCCGGGACTAGCAGCGAGCAGTACTTC	CASSSSGTSSEQYF
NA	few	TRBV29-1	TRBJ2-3	TGCAGCGTTCGGGGACTTTTCACAGATACGCAGTATTTT	CSVRGLFTDTQYF
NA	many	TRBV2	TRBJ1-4	TGTGCCAGCTTAGAACGAGCAACTAATGAAAAACTGTTTTTT	CASLERATNEKLFF
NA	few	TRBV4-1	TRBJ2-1	TGCGCCAGCAGCCAAGTACTGGACTTCTCCTACAATGAGCAGTTCTTC	CASSQVLDFSYNEQFF
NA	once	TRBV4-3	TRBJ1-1	TGCGCCAGCAGCCAAAGGGGTGGCGGGTCCGCTGAAGCTTTCTTT	CASSQRGGGSAEAFF
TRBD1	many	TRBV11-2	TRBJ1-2	TGTGCCAGCAGCTTAGCTGGACAGGGGCATACCTTC	CASSLAGQGHTF
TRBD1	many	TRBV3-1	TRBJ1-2	TGTGCCAGCAGCCGACAGGGCAAATGGAGTAACTATGGCTACACCTTC	CASSRQGKWSNYGYTF
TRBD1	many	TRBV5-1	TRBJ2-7	TGCGCCAGCAGCTTCCGGACAGGGACCGAGCAGTACTTC	CASSFRTGTEQYF
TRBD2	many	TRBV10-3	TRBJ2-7	TGTGCCATCAGTGCCTGGGCGGGAGAGAGCTACGAGCAGTACTTC	CAISAWAGESYEQYF
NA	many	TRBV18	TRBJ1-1	TGTGCCAGCTCACCGTGGAGGGCCCAGTCCACTGAAGCTTTCTTT	CASSPWRAQSTEAFF
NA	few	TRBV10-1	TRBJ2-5	TGCGCCAGCAGTGAGTCGGGCGTAGGGGAAGAGACCCAGTACTTC	CASSESGVGEETQYF
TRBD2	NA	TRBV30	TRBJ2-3	TGTGCCTTCAGGGCTAGCGGGAGTACAGATACGCAGTATTTT	CAFRASGSTDTQYF
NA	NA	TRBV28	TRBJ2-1	TGTGCCAGCAGTTCCCGACATGATGAGCAGTTCTTC	CASSSRHDEQFF
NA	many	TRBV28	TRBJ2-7	TGTGCCAGCCTTAGGGCGGGCAGCTCCTACGAGCAGTACTTC	CASLRAGSSYEQYF
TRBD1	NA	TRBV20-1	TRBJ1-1	TGCAGTGCTATCCGGGGACAGGGATACACTGAAGCTTTCTTT	CSAIRGQGYTEAFF
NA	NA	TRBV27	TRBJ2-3	TGTGCCAGCAGCTTATCCATCACAGATACGCAGTATTTT	CASSLSITDTQYF
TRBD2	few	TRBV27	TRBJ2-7	TGTGTCAGCACAAAACTAGCGGGAGGTGAGCAGTACTTC	CVSTKLAGGEQYF
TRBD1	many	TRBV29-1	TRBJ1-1	TGCAGCGTTCAGGGGGCAAACACTGAAGCTTTCTTT	CSVQGANTEAFF
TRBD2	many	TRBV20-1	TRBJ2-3	TGCAGTGCTACAACCGGACTAGCGGGAGGCACAGATACGCAGTATTTT	CSATTGLAGGTDTQYF
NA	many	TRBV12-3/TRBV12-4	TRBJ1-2	TGTGCCAGCAGTTCCGACCGACAGTACCTTTCTAACTATGGCTACACCTTC	CASSSDRQYLSNYGYTF
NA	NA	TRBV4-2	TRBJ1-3	TGTGCCAGCAGCCAAGCGGGTGCGGTACACACCATATATTTT	CASSQAGAVHTIYF
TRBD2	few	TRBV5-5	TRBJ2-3	TGTGCCAGCAGCGCCCGGACTAGTCTACTTGGCACAGATACGCAGTATTTT	CASSARTSLLGTDTQYF
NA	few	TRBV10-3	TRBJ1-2	TGTGCCATCAGTGAGTCTTCCAGTCCTAACTATGGCTACACCTTC	CAISESSSPNYGYTF
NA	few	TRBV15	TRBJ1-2	TGTGCCACCAGCACAGGGACGCGTGGCTACACCTTC	CATSTGTRGYTF
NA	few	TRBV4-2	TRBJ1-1	TGTGCCAGCAGCCCCCGGGCAGCTGAGAACACTGAAGCTTTCTTT	CASSPRAAENTEAFF
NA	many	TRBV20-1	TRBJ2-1	TGCAGTGCTGCACTCCACGTTGGCAATGAGCAGTTCTTC	CSAALHVGNEQFF
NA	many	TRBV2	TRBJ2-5	TGTGCCAGCAGTGGAGGACTTGAGGGGACCCAGTACTTC	CASSGGLEGTQYF
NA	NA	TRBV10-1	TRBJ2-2	TGCGCCAGCAGTGAAAGCGTCGCGGGGACCGGGGAGCTGTTTTTT	CASSESVAGTGELFF
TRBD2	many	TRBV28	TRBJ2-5	TGTGCCAGCAGCTGGGGGGGCCAAGAGACCCAGTACTTC	CASSWGGQETQYF
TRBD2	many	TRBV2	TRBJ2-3	TGTGCCAGCGGAGGGGAGGGAGATACGCAGTATTTT	CASGGEGDTQYF
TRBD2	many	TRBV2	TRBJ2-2	TGTGCCAGCCGAACTAGCGGGAGAATAGGGGAGCTGTTTTTT	CASRTSGRIGELFF
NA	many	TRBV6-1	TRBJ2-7	TGTGCCACCACGTTTGGGACTGGGTCCTACGAGCAGTACTTC	CATTFGTGSYEQYF
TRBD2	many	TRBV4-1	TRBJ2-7	TGCGCCAGCAGCCAAGTTCGCCTCAGCGGGAGCGAGCAGTACTTC	CASSQVRLSGSEQYF
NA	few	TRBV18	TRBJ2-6	TGTGCCAGCTCACGGACGGCAATTAGGTCTGGGGCCAACGTCCTGACTTTC	CASSRTAIRSGANVLTF
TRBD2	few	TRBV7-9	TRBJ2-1	TGTGCCAGCAGATCAAGACTAGCGGCCTACAATGAGCAGTTCTTC	CASRSRLAAYNEQFF
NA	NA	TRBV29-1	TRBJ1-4	TGCAGCGCATCTAACGGGTGGGCTAATGAAAAACTGTTTTTT	CSASNGWANEKLFF
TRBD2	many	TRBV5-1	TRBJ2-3	TGCGCCAGCAGCTTGGTGGGGACTAGCGGGCTCACAGATACGCAGTATTTT	CASSLVGTSGLTDTQYF
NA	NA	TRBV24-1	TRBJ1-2	TGTGCCACCCTGGGAGAGACCCCCTATGGCTACACCTTC	CATLGETPYGYTF
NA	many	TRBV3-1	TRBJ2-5	TGTGCCAGCAGCCAAGTAGAGACCCAGTACTTC	CASSQVETQYF
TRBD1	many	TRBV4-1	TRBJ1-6	TGCGCCAGCAGCTTTGCAGGGGGCAATTCACCCCTCCACTTT	CASSFAGGNSPLHF
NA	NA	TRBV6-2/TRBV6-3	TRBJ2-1	TGTGCCAGCAGGACGGACGGTTACAATGAGCAGTTCTTC	CASRTDGYNEQFF
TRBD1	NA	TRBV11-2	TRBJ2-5	TGTGCCAGCAGCTTATTGACAGGGGCCTCGAGGGGAGAGACCCAGTACTTC	CASSLLTGASRGETQYF
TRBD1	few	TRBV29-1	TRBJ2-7	TGCAGCGTGGCGGGACAGGGTTTAGGAGAGCAGTACTTC	CSVAGQGLGEQYF
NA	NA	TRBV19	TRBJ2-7	TGTGCCAGTAGCGAAAACATAGCCTACGAGCAGTACTTC	CASSENIAYEQYF
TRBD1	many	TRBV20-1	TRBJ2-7	TGCAGTGCTAGCCCGGGACAGGGAGTTTACGAGCAGTACTTC	CSASPGQGVYEQYF
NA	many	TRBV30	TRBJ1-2	TGTGCCTGGAGTGTACCGGACAGCCCGGACTATGGCTACACCTTC	CAWSVPDSPDYGYTF
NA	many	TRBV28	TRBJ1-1	TGTGCCAGCAGTCCCCCAGTCCGGTACACTGAAGCTTTCTTT	CASSPPVRYTEAFF
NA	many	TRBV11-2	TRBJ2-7	TGTGCCAGCAGCTTCCCGGGCGAGCAGTACTTC	CASSFPGEQYF
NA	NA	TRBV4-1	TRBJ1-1	TGCGCCACCAGCTCAGGGAGAAACACTGAAGCTTTCTTT	CATSSGRNTEAFF
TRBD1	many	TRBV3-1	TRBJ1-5	TGTGCCAGCAGCCGGACAGGGGGCGAACAGCCCCAGCATTTT	CASSRTGGEQPQHF
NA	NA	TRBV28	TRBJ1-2	TGTGCCAGCAGCACAGGACAGATCCGCCTATCTAACTATGGCTACACCTTC	CASSTGQIRLSNYGYTF